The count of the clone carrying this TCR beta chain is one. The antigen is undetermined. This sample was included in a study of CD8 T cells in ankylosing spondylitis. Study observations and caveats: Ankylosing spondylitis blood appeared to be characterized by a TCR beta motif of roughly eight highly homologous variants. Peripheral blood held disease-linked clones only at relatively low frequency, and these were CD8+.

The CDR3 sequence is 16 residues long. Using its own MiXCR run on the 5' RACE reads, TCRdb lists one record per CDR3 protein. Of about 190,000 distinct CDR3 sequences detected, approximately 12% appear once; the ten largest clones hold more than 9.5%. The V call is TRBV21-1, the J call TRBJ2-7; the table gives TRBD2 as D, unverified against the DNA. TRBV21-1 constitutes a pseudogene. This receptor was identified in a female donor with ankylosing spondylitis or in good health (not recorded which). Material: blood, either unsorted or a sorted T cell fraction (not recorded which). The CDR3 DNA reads TGTGCCAGCAGCAAAATGGGACTAGCGGGAGAAGACGAGCAGTACTTC. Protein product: CASSKMGLAGEDEQYF.